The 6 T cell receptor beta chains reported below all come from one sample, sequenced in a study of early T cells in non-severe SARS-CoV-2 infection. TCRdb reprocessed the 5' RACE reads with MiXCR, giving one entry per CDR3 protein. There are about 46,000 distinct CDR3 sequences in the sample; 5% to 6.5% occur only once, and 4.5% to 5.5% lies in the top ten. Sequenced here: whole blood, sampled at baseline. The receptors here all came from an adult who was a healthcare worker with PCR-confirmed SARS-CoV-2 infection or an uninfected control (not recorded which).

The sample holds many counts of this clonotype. CDR3 protein: CAITRTSGRGNEQFF. CDR3 DNA sequence: TGTGCCATCACTCGGACTAGCGGGAGAGGGAATGAGCAGTTCTTC. The chain employs TRBV10-3 and TRBJ2-1, with TRBD2 identical over 13 bases. CDR1 is ENHRY and CDR2 is SYGVKD in the germline V gene. CDR3 length: 15 residues. V was clipped by 7 bases and J by 7 bases; unmatched bases: 7.

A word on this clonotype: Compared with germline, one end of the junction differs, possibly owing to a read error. The CDR3 spells CVSSSTPGVGGYTF. The CDR3 DNA sequence: TGTGTCAGCAGCTCGACTCCAGGGGTCGGCGGCTACACCTTC. The chain uses TRBV11-2 and TRBJ1-2; D may be TRBD1 (6 bases). Germline loops: CDR1 SGHAT, CDR2 FQNNGV. The CDR3 spans 14 residues.

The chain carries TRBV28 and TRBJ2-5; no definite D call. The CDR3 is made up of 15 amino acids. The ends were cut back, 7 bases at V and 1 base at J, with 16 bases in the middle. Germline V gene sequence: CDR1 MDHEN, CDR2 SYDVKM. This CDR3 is CASTLPPKPQETQYF. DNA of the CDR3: TGTGCCAGCACCCTCCCGCCGAAACCCCAAGAGACCCAGTACTTC.

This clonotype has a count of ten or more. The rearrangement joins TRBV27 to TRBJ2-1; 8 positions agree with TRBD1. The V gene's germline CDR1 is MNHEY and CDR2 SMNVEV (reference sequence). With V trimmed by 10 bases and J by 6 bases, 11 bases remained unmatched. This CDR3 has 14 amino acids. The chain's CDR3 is CATSVGQVPNEQFF. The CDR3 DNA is TGTGCCACCTCCGTGGGACAGGTGCCCAATGAGCAGTTCTTC.

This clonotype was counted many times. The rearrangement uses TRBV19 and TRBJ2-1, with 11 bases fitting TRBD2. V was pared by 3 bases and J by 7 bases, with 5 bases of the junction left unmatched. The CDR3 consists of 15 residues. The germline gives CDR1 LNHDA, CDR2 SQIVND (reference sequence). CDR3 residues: CASSIWSSGRNEQFF. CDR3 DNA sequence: TGTGCCAGTAGTATTTGGTCTAGCGGGAGGAATGAGCAGTTCTTC.

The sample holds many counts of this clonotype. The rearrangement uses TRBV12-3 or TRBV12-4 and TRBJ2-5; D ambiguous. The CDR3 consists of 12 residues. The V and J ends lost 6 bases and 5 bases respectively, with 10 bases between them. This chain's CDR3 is CASSYSTETQYF. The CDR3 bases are TGTGCCAGCAGCTACAGTACTGAGACCCAGTACTTC.